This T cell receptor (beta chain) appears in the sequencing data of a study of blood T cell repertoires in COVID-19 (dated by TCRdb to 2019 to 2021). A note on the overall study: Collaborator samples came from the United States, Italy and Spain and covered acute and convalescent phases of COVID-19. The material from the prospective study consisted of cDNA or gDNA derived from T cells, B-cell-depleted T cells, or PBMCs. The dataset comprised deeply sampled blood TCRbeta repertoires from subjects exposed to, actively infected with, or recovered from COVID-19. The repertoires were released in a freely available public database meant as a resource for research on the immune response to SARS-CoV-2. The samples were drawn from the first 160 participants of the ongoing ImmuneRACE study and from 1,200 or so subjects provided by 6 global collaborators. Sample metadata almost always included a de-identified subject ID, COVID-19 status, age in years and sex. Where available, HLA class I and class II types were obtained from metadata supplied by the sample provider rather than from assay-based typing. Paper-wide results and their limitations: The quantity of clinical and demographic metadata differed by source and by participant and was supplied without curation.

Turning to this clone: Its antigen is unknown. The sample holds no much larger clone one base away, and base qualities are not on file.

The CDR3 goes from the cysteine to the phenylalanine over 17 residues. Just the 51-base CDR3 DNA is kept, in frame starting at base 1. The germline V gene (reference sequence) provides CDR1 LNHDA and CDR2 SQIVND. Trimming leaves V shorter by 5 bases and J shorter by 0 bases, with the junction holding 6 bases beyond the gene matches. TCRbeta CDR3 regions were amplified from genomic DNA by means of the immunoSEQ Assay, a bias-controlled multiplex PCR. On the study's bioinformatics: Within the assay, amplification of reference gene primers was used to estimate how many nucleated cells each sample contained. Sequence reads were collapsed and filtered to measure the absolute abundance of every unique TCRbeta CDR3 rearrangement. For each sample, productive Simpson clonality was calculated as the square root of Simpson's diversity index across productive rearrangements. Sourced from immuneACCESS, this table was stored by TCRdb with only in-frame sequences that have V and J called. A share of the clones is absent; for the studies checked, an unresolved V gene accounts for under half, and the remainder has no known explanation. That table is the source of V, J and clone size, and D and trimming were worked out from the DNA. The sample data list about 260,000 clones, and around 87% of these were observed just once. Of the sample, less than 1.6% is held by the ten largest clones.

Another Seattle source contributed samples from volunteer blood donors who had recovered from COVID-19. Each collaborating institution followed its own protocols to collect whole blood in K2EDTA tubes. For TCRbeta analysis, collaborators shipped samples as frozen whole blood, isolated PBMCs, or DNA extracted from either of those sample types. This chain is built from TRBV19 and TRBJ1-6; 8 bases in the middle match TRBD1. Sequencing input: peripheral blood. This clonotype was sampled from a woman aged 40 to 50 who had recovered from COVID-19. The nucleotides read TGTGCCAGTAGTCCCCGGACAGGGAGCTCCTATAATTCACCCCTCCACTTT. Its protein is CASSPRTGSSYNSPLHF.